The next 10 T cell receptor beta chains were all read from a single sample in a study of CD8 T cells in Susac syndrome (dated by TCRdb to the late 2010s). Libraries were prepared through the immunoSEQ multiplex PCR assay. RNA was extracted using the RNeasy kit, and roughly 0.5 to 1 ug of the RNA was reverse transcribed with random hexamers. TCRdb trimmed the raw reads at Q25, called clones with MiXCR and kept productive beta chains. Identical CDR3 proteins give one entry, which carries the most common genes and DNA. The sample table records 180,000 or so distinct CDR3 sequences; about 96% of these occur just once. The ten largest clonotypes hold just under 0.095% of the sample. The material sequenced was CD4+ T cells from PBMCs. Every receptor here comes from a human donor with multiple sclerosis.

The chain uses TRBV4-2 and TRBJ2-7; no definite D call. The V end was cut by 0 bases, the J end by 3 bases, with 0 bases between. Germline CDR1 LGHNA, CDR2 YNFKEQ. The CDR3 runs 11 residues. The CDR3 spells CASSQDYEQYF. The CDR3 DNA reads as TGTGCCAGCAGCCAAGACTACGAGCAGTACTTC.

V and J are TRBV20-1 and TRBJ2-3, with unresolved D. The CDR3 runs to 12 residues. The germline gives CDR1 DFQATT, CDR2 SNEGSKA (reference sequence). The CDR3 region has the DNA TGCAGCCCCAGTCCGCGCACAGATACGCAGTATTTT. Translated: CSPSPRTDTQYF.

The chain couples TRBV20-1 to TRBJ1-6; a weak D match, TRBD1 (5 bases). This CDR3 region has 13 residues. V lost 2 bases, J lost 8 bases, and 10 bases lay in between. The germline CDR1 and CDR2 sequences are DFQATT and SNEGSKA (reference sequence). The CDR3 spells CSARSQGDSPLHF. In DNA, the CDR3 is TGCAGTGCTAGAAGTCAGGGAGATTCACCCCTCCACTTT.

This chain uses TRBV30 with TRBJ1-2; D unresolved. This CDR3 region has 13 residues. V was cut by 0 bases and J by 7 bases, with 12 bases left in between. The V gene's germline CDR1 is GTSNPN and CDR2 SVGIG (reference sequence). CDR3 sequence (DNA): TGTGCCTGGAGTGTTCAGCCAACGGGTGGCTACACCTTC. It encodes CAWSVQPTGGYTF.

The chain recombines TRBV30 with TRBJ1-1; unclear D gene. The V end was cut by 0 bases, the J end by 7 bases, with 18 bases between. CDR1 is GTSNPN, CDR2 SVGIG, per germline (reference sequence). The CDR3 length is 15 residues. CDR3: CAWSVRDLAPFEAFF. In nucleotides, the CDR3 is TGTGCCTGGAGTGTAAGGGATCTCGCCCCGTTTGAAGCTTTCTTT.

The genes are TRBV7-6 and TRBJ1-1, with D uncertain. CDR1 SGHVS and CDR2 FNYEAQ come from the germline V gene. The V end lost 4 bases, the J end lost 3 bases, and 15 bases lay between the germline ends. The CDR3 loop spans 15 amino acids. The CDR3 sequence: CASSCSYRTDTEAFF. The CDR3, as DNA: TGTGCCAGCAGCTGCTCATACCGGACCGACACTGAAGCTTTCTTT.

The rearrangement joins TRBV20-1 to TRBJ2-1, with D possibly TRBD2 on 5 matching bases. The CDR3 has 15 amino acids. Trimming stripped 4 bases from V and 3 bases from J, with 16 bases between. Germline V gene lookup returns CDR1 DFQATT and CDR2 SNEGSKA (reference sequence). DNA for the CDR3: TGCAGTGCTACTCCGGGCACACGGGGCTACAATGAGCAGTTCTTC. Its protein product is CSATPGTRGYNEQFF.

This clonotype has just a few counts. The chain combines TRBV18 with TRBJ2-5; D ambiguous. The CDR3 has 13 residues. The V end was cut by 3 bases, the J end by 1 base, with 6 bases between. The germline V gene has CDR1 KGHSH and CDR2 LQKENI. The CDR3 protein is CASSPPSQETQYF. The CDR3 nucleotides are TGTGCCAGCTCACCCCCATCCCAAGAGACCCAGTACTTC.

V usage is TRBV19 and J usage is TRBJ1-3; no definite D call. Germline values: CDR1 LNHDA, CDR2 SQIVND (reference sequence). V gave up 6 bases and J gave up 0 bases, with 9 bases separating them. CDR3 length: 14 amino acids. The CDR3 sequence: CASRGLSSGNTIYF. CDR3 sequence (DNA): TGTGCCAGTAGAGGCCTATCCTCTGGAAACACCATATATTTT. Supplemented by reference TRBV19 and TRBJ1-3, the full variable domain reads DGGITQSPKYLFRKEGQNVTLSCEQNLNHDAMYWYRQDPGQGLRLIYYSQIVNDFQKGDIAEGYSVSREKKESFPLTVTSAQKNPTAFYLCASRGLSSGNTIYFGEGSWLTVV.

This clonotype was seen just once. The rearrangement uses TRBV15 and TRBJ2-4; either TRBD1 or TRBD2 may supply D (5 bases each). V was shortened by 5 bases and J by 6 bases, with 14 bases between the two germline ends. The CDR3 totals 14 residues. Germline V lookup: CDR1 LNHNV, CDR2 YYDKDF (reference sequence). For the CDR3, the DNA is TGTGCCACCAGCGACCCACGAGGGGTAAACATTCAGTACTTC. Protein sequence: CATSDPRGVNIQYF.